This T cell receptor (beta chain) was recovered during a study of T-cell reconstitution after alpha-beta-depleted transplantation in children. Using unique molecular identifiers, the investigators prepared the TCRbeta library. One entry per CDR3 protein results from TCRdb running MiXCR on the PCR reads. Of a few hundred thousand distinct CDR3 sequences detected, 10% appear once; the ten largest clones hold less than 2.5%. This CDR3 contains 15 residues. Germline loops: CDR1 DFQATT, CDR2 SNEGSKA (reference sequence). With V trimmed by 0 bases and J by 8 bases, 6 bases remained unmatched. The sample consisted of PBMCs from the stem cell graft donor, taken from the stem cell graft. The chain links TRBV20-1 to TRBJ1-6; 8 bases fit TRBD1. The sequence was collected from a human donor who donated a stem cell graft to a child with acute lymphoblastic leukemia. CDR3 in amino acids: CSARDYRGTDSPLHF. The CDR3 nucleotides are TGCAGTGCTAGAGATTACAGGGGGACGGATTCACCCCTCCACTTT.